Listed here is a single TCR beta chain. Its specific antigen is unknown. Base-call qualities are not available, and no considerably larger clone is one nucleotide away. Receptor amplification or capture employed 5' RACE. Sequenced on an Illumina HiSeq 2500. A second PCR of about 7 to 12 cycles was run with a J-beta primer mix and a sample-barcoded 5' primer. Each TCR beta cDNA molecule received a unique molecular identifier from a template-switch 5' adaptor carrying 12 random nucleotides. Each sample yielded at least 2.5 million CDR3-containing paired-end reads. First-strand cDNA was synthesized from all RNA with the Mint cDNA synthesis kit, primed by a TRBC-specific oligonucleotide. Following uracil-DNA glycosylase treatment, all cDNA underwent a first 18-cycle PCR with the universal primers M1SS and BC2_uni_R. On the authors' methods: Normalization of each sample was performed by random selection of 1 million high-quality reads, each carrying a distinct molecular identifier. Reads sharing molecular identifiers were discarded rather than binned into consensus sequences. CDR3 identification, clonotype clustering and error correction used MiTCR with a Q25 quality threshold and the strictest error-elimination algorithm. A nonparametric unseen species model with Euler transformation was used to estimate lower-bound total TCR beta diversity. The public reads were run again by TCRdb, first through fastp at Q25 and then through MiXCR, and only productive beta chains were kept. When rows share a CDR3 protein, they turn into one entry using the most common DNA and genes. TCRdb's processing, not the authors', yielded these V and J calls. The sample profile shows just over 1 million distinct CDR3 sequences; more than 40% of them were found once. The ten most abundant clones make up under 20% of the sample.

CDR1 DFQATT and CDR2 SNEGSKA are derived from the germline V gene (reference sequence). The CDR3 spans 16 residues, from the cysteine through the phenylalanine. Here the CDR3 DNA is all that survives: 48 bases in frame from base 1. The germline ends are 22 bases apart after V is trimmed by 0 bases and J by 10 bases. These data originate in a study of blood T cells in healthy people across ages (dated by TCRdb to the mid-2010s). Notes on the research overall: In model experiments, template switching captured about one uniquely barcoded TCR beta cDNA molecule for every two T cells. Age-related changes in TCR beta repertoire diversity were measured in the study by deep sequencing normalized with unique cDNA molecular identifiers. To avoid experimental bias, donors of different ages were spread randomly across the sequencing lanes. The donors were divided into four age groups: young (average approximately 15 years), middle-aged (about 40), aged (approximately 62) and long-lived (about 80). For two donors (one aged 18 to 29 and one aged 80 or older), the study analyzed two additional independent replicas of 1 million unique cDNA reads from the same blood draw.

Study-wide findings and limitations: Donor CMV infection status was unknown, potentially confounding age-related changes in expanded clonotypes. Observed TCR beta diversity per million T cells fell roughly linearly with age, and a significant reduction was already apparent by age around 40. The percentage of naive T cells measured by flow cytometry correlated strongly with observed TCR beta diversity. Compared with the aged group, the long-lived group had more naive CD4+ T cells, fewer expanded clones and increased TCR diversity, suggesting age selection. Bulk unsorted PBMC profiling prevented conclusive comparison of naive and antigen-experienced compartments. Estimates of total diversity based on one million sequenced T cells were regarded as lower bounds and as underestimates.

The donors were roughly 39 Caucasian individuals from Russia, aged 6 to 90 years, who were systemically healthy. Each donor gave approximately 9.4 milliliters of peripheral blood, drawn into EDTA-treated Vacutainer tubes. Ficoll-Paque density-gradient centrifugation was used to isolate PBMCs, with at least 7 million obtained per sample. Total RNA, at least 5 micrograms per sample, was extracted from PBMCs with Trizol reagent. The percentages of naive CD45RAhigh/CD27high T cells were determined by flow cytometry on a PBMC aliquot from every donor. The sequence is built from TRBV20-1 and TRBJ2-1; possibly the D gene is TRBD2, per 6 matching bases. The sequence was collected from a woman aged 55-69 years in good health. Material: blood. The DNA reads TGCAGTGCTAGAGATAGAAGGGGACTCGGGCTGCAAGAGCAGTTCTTC. Its translation reads: CSARDRRGLGLQEQFF.